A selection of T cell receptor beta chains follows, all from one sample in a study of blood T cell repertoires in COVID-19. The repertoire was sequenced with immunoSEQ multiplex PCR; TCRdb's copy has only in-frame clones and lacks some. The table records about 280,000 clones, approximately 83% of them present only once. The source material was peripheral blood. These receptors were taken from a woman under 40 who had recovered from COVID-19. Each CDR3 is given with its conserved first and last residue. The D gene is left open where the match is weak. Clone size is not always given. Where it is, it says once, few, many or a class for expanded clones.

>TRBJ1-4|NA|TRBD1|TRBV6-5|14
CASSSTGPYGKLFF
TGTGCCAGCAGTTCGACAGGGCCTTATGGGAAACTGTTTTTT
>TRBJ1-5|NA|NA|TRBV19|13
CASSIGVRQPQHF
TGTGCCAGTAGTATAGGGGTCAGGCAGCCCCAGCATTTT
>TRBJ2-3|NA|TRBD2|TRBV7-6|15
CASTMTSGRTDTQYF
TGTGCCAGCACCATGACTAGCGGGCGCACAGATACGCAGTATTTT
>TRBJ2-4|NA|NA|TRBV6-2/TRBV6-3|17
CASSSRSRGESENIQYF
TGTGCCAGCAGTTCTAGGAGCAGGGGCGAGTCGGAAAACATTCAGTACTTC
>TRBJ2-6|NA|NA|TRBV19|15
CASSTQGSGANVLTF
TGTGCCAGTAGTACACAGGGTTCCGGGGCCAACGTCCTGACTTTC
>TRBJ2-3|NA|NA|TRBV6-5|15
CASTIIGGGTDTQYF
TGTGCCAGCACCATAATTGGCGGGGGCACAGATACGCAGTATTTT
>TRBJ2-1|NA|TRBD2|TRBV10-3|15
CAISGSGRRDNEQFF
TGTGCCATCAGTGGATCCGGGAGGAGGGACAATGAGCAGTTCTTC
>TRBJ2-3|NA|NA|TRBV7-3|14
CASSSDRSTDTQYF
TGTGCCAGCAGCTCCGACAGGAGTACAGATACGCAGTATTTT
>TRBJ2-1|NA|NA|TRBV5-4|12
CASSFPSNEQFF
TGTGCCAGCAGCTTTCCGAGCAATGAGCAGTTCTTC
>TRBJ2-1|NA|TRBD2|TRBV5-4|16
CASSSRLAPSYNEQFF
TGTGCCAGCAGCTCCCGACTAGCGCCCTCCTACAATGAGCAGTTCTTC
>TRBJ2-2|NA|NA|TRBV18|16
CASSPNAGRGTGELFF
TGTGCCAGCTCACCAAACGCAGGGCGGGGAACCGGGGAGCTGTTTTTT
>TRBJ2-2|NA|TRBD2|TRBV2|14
CASGEGRPPGELFF
TGTGCCAGCGGGGAGGGCAGGCCGCCCGGGGAGCTGTTTTTT
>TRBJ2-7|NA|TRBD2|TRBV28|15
CASSFASGAPYEQYF
TGTGCCAGCAGTTTTGCTAGCGGTGCGCCCTACGAGCAGTACTTC
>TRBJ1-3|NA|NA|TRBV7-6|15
CASSLNRATGNTIYF
TGTGCCAGCAGCTTAAACAGGGCGACTGGAAACACCATATATTTT
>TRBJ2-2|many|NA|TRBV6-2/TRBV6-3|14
CASSYSTDTGELFF
TGTGCCAGCAGTTACTCGACAGACACCGGGGAGCTGTTTTTT
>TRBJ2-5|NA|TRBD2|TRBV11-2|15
CASSLGRGGRETQYF
TGTGCCAGCAGCTTAGGCCGGGGGGGTCGGGAGACCCAGTACTTC
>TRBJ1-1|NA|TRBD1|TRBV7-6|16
CASSLVRPDRGTEAFF
TGTGCCAGCAGCTTAGTTCGTCCGGACAGGGGCACTGAAGCTTTCTTT
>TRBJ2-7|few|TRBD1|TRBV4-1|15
CASSQLQGAKNEQYF
TGCGCCAGCAGCCAACTACAGGGGGCGAAAAACGAGCAGTACTTC
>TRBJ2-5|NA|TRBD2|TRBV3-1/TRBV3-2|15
CASSQPAGGQETQYF
TGTGCCAGCAGCCAACCAGCGGGGGGGCAAGAGACCCAGTACTTC
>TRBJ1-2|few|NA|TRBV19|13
CASIDGGAYGYTF
TGTGCCAGTATTGATGGAGGAGCCTATGGCTACACCTTC
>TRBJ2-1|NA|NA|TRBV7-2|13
CASSFNTDNEQFF
TGTGCCAGCAGCTTTAACACAGACAATGAGCAGTTCTTC
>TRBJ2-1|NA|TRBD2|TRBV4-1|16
CASSQGLAGGYNEQFF
TGCGCCAGCAGCCAAGGGCTAGCCGGGGGGTACAATGAGCAGTTCTTC
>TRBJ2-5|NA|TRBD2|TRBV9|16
CASGLGGTSGQETQYF
TGTGCCAGCGGACTGGGTGGCACTAGCGGTCAAGAGACCCAGTACTTC
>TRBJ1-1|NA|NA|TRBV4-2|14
CASSQDWGDTEAFF
TGTGCCAGCAGCCAAGATTGGGGGGACACTGAAGCTTTCTTT